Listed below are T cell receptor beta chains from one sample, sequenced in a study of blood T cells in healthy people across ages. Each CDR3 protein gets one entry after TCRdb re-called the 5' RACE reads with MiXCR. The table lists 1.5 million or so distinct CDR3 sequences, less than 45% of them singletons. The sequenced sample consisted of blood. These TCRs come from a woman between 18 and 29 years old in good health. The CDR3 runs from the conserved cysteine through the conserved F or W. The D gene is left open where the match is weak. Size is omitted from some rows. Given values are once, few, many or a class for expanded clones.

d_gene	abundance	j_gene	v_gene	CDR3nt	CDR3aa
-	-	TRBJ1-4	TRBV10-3	TGTGCCACCCTACAGGGAGAAGGTGAAAAACTGTTTTTT	CATLQGEGEKLFF
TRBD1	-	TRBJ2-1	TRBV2	TGTGTCACCTACCGGGACAGGGCTAACAATGAGCAGTTCTTC	CVTYRDRANNEQFF
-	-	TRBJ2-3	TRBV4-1	TGCGCCAACAGCGACGCTGGGTCCCCGAGCACAGATACGCAGTATTTT	CANSDAGSPSTDTQYF
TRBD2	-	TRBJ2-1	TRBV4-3	TGCGCCAGCAGCCAAGATGAGACTAGCGGGGTCAGCTCCTACAATGAGCAGTTCTTC	CASSQDETSGVSSYNEQFF
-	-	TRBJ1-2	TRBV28	TGTGCCAGCAGTTTACCCGATGACAGCTATGGCTGCACCTTC	CASSLPDDSYGCTF
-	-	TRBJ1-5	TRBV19	TGTGCCAGTAGCGCCGGGTCCGGAGGTAATCAGCCCCAGCATTTT	CASSAGSGGNQPQHF
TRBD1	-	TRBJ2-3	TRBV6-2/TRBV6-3	TGTGCCAGCAGTATACAGGGGGCGAAGGGAGATACGCAGTATTTT	CASSIQGAKGDTQYF
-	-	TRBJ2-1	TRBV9	TGTGCCAGCAGCCCCCGAAGTGAACTAGCTTTATCCAATGAGCAGTTCTTC	CASSPRSELALSNEQFF
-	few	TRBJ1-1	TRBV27	TGTGCCAGCAGCTCCATCGGGGGTCGTACTGAAGCTTTCTTT	CASSSIGGRTEAFF
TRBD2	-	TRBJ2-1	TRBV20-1	TGCAGTGCTAGACGGGGGACTAGCGGGGTGAGCTCCTACAATGAGCAGTTCTTC	CSARRGTSGVSSYNEQFF
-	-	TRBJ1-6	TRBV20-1	TGCAGTGCTAGAGAGGCAGGCGATCGGTATAATTCACCCCTCCACTTT	CSAREAGDRYNSPLHF
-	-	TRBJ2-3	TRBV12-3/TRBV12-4	TGTGCCAGCAGTTGGGGCGGGACTAGCACAGATACGCAGTATTTT	CASSWGGTSTDTQYF
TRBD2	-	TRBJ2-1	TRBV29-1	TGCAGCGTTAAAGGCCGACTAGCGATAAATGAGCAGTTCTTC	CSVKGRLAINEQFF
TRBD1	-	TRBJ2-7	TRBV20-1	TGCAGTGCTCCCCGGGACAGGGGCTACGAGCAGTACTTC	CSAPRDRGYEQYF
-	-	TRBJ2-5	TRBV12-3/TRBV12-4	TGTGCCAGCAGTTTAAAACTAACATTATACAATGAGCAGTACTTC	CASSLKLTLYNEQYF
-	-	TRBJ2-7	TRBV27	TGTGCCAGCAGTTTAAAGCTAGCGCCCTACGAGCAGTACTTC	CASSLKLAPYEQYF
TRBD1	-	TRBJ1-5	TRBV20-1	TGCAGTGCAAGTCCCGGGACAGGGAACAATCAGCCCCAGCATTTT	CSASPGTGNNQPQHF
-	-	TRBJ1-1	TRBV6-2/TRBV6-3	TGTGCCAGCAGCCAGTGGTCCATGAACACTGAAGCTTTCTTT	CASSQWSMNTEAFF
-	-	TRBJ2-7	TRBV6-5	TGTGCCAGCAGGCCGGGACTCCTGGCACTCCATGAGCAGTACTTC	CASRPGLLALHEQYF
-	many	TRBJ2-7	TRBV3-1	TGTGCCAGCAGCCAAGGGATAGGGACCTACTACGAGCAGTACTTC	CASSQGIGTYYEQYF
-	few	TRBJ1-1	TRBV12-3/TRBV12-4	TGTGCCAGCAGTTTCGCCCGGAACACTGAAGCTTTCTTT	CASSFARNTEAFF
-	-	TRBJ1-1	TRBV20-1	TGCAGTGTCCTCACAGGGTGGGGCACTGAAGCTTTCTTT	CSVLTGWGTEAFF
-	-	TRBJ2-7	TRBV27	TGTGCCAGCAGTTTTTCAGGGGCAGGCGAGCAGTACTTC	CASSFSGAGEQYF
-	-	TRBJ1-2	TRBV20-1	TGCAGTGCTAGAGATCCTCAGAGTTATGGCTACACCTTC	CSARDPQSYGYTF
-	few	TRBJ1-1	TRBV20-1	TGCAGTGCCCTTGGGGCGATCACTGAAGCTTTCTTT	CSALGAITEAFF
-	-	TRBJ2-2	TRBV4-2	TGTGCCAGCAGCCGCCGAGACAAATATAACACCGGGGAGCTGTTTTTT	CASSRRDKYNTGELFF
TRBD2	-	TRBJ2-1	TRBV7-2	TGTGCCAGCAGCCTCTGGATTAGCGGGACGAATGAGCAGTTCTTC	CASSLWISGTNEQFF
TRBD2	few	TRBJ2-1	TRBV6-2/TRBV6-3	TGTGCCAGCAGTTACGGACGAGCGGGATCCAATGAGCAGTTCTTC	CASSYGRAGSNEQFF
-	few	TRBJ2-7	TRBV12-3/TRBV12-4	TGTGCCAGCAGACTTGGAGGGGTGCTGTACTTC	CASRLGGVLYF
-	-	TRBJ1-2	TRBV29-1	TGCAGCGTCACCCCAAGACAGTCTAACTATGGCTACACCTTC	CSVTPRQSNYGYTF
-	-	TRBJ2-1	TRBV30	TGTGCCGGGAGTGTAGTTAATGAGCAGTTCTTC	CAGSVVNEQFF
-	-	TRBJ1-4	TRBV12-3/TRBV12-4	TGTGCCAGCAGTTTTGACAGGAGTAATGAAAAACTGTTTTTT	CASSFDRSNEKLFF
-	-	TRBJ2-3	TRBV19	TGTGCCAGTAGTGCCTATCAGGGCTCGCAGTATTTT	CASSAYQGSQYF
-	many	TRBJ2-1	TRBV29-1	TGCAGCGGTGACCAGATCAATGAGCAGTTCTTC	CSGDQINEQFF
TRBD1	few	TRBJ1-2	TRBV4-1	TGCGCCAGCAGCCCGCGGTTGGAGGGACAGGGCTATGGCTACACCTTC	CASSPRLEGQGYGYTF
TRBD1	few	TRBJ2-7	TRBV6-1	TGTGCCAGCAGTGAACCGGCCAGGGGGCCTTCCGAGCAGTACTTC	CASSEPARGPSEQYF
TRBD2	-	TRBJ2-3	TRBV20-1	TGCAGTGCCGTGGGGTTACTAGCGGACCATACTAGCACAGATACGCAGTATTTT	CSAVGLLADHTSTDTQYF
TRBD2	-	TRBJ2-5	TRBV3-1	TGTGCCAGCAGCCAAGATATCACTAGCGGGAACTACAATGAGCAGTACTTC	CASSQDITSGNYNEQYF
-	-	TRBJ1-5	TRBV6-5	TGTGCCAGCAGTTGGGACAACTCGGGCAATCAGCCCCAGCATTTT	CASSWDNSGNQPQHF
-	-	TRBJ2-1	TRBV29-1	TGCAGCGCCTCAAAGGGCGGGGGCCCCTACAATGAGCAGTTCTTC	CSASKGGGPYNEQFF
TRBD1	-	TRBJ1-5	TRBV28	TGTGCCACCTTACAGGGGAAAGGTCAGCCCCAGCATTTT	CATLQGKGQPQHF
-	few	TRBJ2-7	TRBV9	TGTGCCAGCAGCGTCGGTGGGGAAGACTACGAGCAGTACTTC	CASSVGGEDYEQYF
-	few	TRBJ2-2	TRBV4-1	TGCGCCAGCAGCCAAGATAATGGCCCCGGGGAGCTGTTTTTT	CASSQDNGPGELFF
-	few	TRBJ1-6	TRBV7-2	TGTGCCAGCAGCCCCCGGGGGGGTTCCTATAATTCACCCCTCCACTTT	CASSPRGGSYNSPLHF
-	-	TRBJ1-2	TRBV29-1	TGCAGCGCGACGTTGGGGGGCGGCTATGGCTACACCTTC	CSATLGGGYGYTF
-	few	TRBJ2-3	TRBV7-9	TGTGCCAGCAGCCTTGGAGCTGAACTGGGTACGCAGTATTTT	CASSLGAELGTQYF
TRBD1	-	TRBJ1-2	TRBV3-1	TGTGCCAGCAGCCACAGCCGGGACAGTCAATACACCTTC	CASSHSRDSQYTF
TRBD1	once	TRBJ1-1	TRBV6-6	TGTGCCAGCAGTTACTTTAAATCTCGGGACAGGAACACTGAAGCTTTCTTT	CASSYFKSRDRNTEAFF
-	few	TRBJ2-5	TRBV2	TGTGCCAGCAGGACTATGCTGGAGACCCAGTACTTC	CASRTMLETQYF
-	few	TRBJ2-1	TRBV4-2	TGTGCCAGCAGCCAAGATACCCGGAGTGAGCAGTTCTTC	CASSQDTRSEQFF
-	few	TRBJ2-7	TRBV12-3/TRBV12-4	TGTGCCAGCACCCCAGGGAGTTCCTACAATGAGCAGTACTTC	CASTPGSSYNEQYF